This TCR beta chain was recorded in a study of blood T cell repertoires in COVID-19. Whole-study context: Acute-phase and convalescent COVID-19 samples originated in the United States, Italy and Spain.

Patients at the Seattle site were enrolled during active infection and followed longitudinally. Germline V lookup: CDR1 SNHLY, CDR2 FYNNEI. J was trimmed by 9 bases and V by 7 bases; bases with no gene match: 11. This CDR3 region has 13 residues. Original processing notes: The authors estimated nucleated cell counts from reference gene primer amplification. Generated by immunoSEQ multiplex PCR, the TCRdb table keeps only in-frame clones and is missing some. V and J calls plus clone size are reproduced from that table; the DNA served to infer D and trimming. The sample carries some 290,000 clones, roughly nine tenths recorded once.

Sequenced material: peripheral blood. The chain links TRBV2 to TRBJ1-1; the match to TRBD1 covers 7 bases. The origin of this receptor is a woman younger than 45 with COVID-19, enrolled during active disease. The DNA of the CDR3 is TGTGCCAGCACTAGTGGGACAGTTTATCAAGCTTTCTTT. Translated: CASTSGTVYQAFF.